The text below deals with one T cell receptor (beta chain). As yet, its antigen is unknown. V was pared by 5 bases and J by 10 bases, with 11 bases of the junction left unmatched. The germline CDR1 and CDR2 sequences are SQVTM and ANQGSEA. The CDR3 covers 14 residues. The beta constant-region primer was an equimolar mix of two oligonucleotides covering TRBC1 and TRBC2. MiXCR, applied by TCRdb to the UMI-ligation and nested PCR reads, yields one record per CDR3 protein. This sample carries some 150,000 distinct CDR3 sequences, about 17% of them seen once, and the ten largest clones take roughly 0.14%. Four subsets defined by CD45RA and CD27 were sorted after CD3, CD4, CD8 and live/dead staining. This sample stems from a study of naive and memory T cell subsets. Study results and caveats: A few larger clonotypes appeared in naive repertoires, especially CD8, possibly memory cells re-expressing CD45RA.

This chain connects TRBV29-1 to TRBJ2-1, with 10 bases identical to TRBD2. Sequencing was carried out using naive CD4+ T cells from blood. The source is a human donor in good health. For the CDR3, the DNA is TGCAGCGTTTGGACTAGCGGTGGTCTCAGGGAGCAGTTCTTC. Translation: CSVWTSGGLREQFF.